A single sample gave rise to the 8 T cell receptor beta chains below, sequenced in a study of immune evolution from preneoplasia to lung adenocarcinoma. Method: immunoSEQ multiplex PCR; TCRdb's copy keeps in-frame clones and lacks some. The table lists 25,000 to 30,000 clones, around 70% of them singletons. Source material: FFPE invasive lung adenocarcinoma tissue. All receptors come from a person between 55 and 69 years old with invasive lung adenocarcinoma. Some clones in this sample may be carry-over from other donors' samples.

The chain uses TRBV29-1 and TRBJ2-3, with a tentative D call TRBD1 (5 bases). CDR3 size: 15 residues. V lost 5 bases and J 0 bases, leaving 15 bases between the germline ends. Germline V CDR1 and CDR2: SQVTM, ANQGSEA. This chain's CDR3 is CSVRGSQASTDTQYF. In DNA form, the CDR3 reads TGCAGCGTTAGGGGCTCACAGGCTAGCACAGATACGCAGTATTTT.

The CDR3 loop reads CASSVPSEGQFQFF. CDR3 DNA sequence: TGTGCCAGTTCAGTCCCTAGCGAGGGCCAGTTTCAGTTCTTC. The chain links TRBV19 to TRBJ2-1, with D perhaps matching TRBD2 (6 bases). V dropped 8 bases and J dropped 13 bases, with 24 bases sitting between them. Germline CDR1 reads LNHDA; CDR2 reads SQIVND (reference sequence). This CDR3 contains 14 residues.

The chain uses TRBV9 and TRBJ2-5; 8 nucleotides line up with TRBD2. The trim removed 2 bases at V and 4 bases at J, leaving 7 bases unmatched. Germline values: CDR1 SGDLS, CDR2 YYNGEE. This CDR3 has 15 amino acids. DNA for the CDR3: TGTGCCAGCAGCGTGATCCCGGGACTAGGAGAGACCCAGTACTTC. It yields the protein CASSVIPGLGETQYF.

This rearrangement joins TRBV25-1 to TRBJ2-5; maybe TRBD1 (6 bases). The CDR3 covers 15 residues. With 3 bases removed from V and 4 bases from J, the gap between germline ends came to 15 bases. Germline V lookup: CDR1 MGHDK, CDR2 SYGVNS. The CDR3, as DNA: TGTGCCAGCAGTGAGCGACAGGACAAGATAGAGACCCAGTACTTC. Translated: CASSERQDKIETQYF.

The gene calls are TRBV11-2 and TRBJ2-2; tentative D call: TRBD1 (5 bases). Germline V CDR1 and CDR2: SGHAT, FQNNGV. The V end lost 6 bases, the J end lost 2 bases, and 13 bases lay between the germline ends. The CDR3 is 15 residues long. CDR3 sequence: CASRPLGDNTGELFF. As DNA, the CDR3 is TGTGCCAGCAGACCCCTAGGGGATAACACCGGGGAGCTGTTTTTT.

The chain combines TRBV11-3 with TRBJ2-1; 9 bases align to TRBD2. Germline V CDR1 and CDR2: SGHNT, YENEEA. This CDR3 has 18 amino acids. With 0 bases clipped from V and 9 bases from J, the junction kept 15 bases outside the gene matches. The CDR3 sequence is CASSLDALSGSRLIEQFF. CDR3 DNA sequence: TGTGCCAGCAGCTTAGATGCCCTTAGCGGGAGTCGTTTAATTGAGCAGTTCTTC.

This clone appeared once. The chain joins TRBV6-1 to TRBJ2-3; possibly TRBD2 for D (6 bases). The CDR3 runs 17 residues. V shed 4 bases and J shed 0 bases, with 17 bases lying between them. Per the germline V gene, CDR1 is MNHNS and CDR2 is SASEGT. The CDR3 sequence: CASSGWPGGTSTDTQYF. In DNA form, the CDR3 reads TGTGCCAGCAGTGGGTGGCCGGGCGGGACTAGCACAGATACGCAGTATTTT.

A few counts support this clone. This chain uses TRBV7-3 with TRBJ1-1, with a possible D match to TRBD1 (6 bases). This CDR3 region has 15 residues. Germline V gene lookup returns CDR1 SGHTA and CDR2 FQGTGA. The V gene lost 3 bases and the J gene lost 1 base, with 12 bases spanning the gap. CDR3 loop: CASSFLGGANTEAFF. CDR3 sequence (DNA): TGTGCCAGCAGCTTTTTGGGGGGGGCGAACACTGAAGCTTTCTTT.